The sequence of this T cell receptor beta chain was determined in a study of T cells after yellow fever vaccination. Across the study: Any fraction with a low cell number was prepared using SMART-Seq v4 Ultra Low Input. Study observations and caveats: The study re-detected most primary-vaccination clones after the booster (about 96% CD4, around 89% CD8). Contamination of FACS-sorted repertoires by abundant clonotypes from the bulk population could occur.

CDR3 length: 14 residues. V lost 5 bases to trimming and J lost 8 bases, with 18 bases between them. As TCR cDNA was made by 5'RACE template switching, a universal primer site and UMIs were added. In TCRdb, the 5' RACE reads were re-called with MiXCR into one record per CDR3 protein. The sample includes a few hundred thousand distinct CDR3 sequences, over 3% seen only once; the top ten take about 19%. This clonotype has ten or more counts. Its cognate antigen is unknown. The chain is built from TRBV12-3 or TRBV12-4 and TRBJ1-2; perhaps TRBD1 as D (6 bases). This TCR was sampled from a young man who received the YFV17D yellow fever vaccine. Sequencing used PBMCs, obtained 15 days after the yellow fever booster vaccination. CDR3 sequence reads: CASSINQGLNGYTF. CDR3 coding DNA: TGTGCCAGCAGTATCAACCAGGGGCTCAACGGCTACACCTTC.